Here is one TCR beta chain with its context. This entry comes from a study of control samples from healthy donors and cancer patients. The method was immunoSEQ multiplex PCR; TCRdb's version includes in-frame clones alone and lacks a portion of them. The sample records approximately 150,000 clones, less than 95% being singletons. Looked up from germline, CDR1 is SNHLY and CDR2 is FYNNEI. CDR3 length: 15 amino acids. Between the trimmed V and J ends, which lost 7 bases and 5 bases, there was a span of 20 bases. Source material: blood. The clonotype originates from a man aged 18 to 30 in good health. The V gene is TRBV2, the J gene TRBJ1-2; D gene uncertain. The CDR3 DNA reads as TGTGCCAGCACCCGGGAGAAACCTTGGCCTTATGGCTACACCTTC. Amino acids: CASTREKPWPYGYTF.